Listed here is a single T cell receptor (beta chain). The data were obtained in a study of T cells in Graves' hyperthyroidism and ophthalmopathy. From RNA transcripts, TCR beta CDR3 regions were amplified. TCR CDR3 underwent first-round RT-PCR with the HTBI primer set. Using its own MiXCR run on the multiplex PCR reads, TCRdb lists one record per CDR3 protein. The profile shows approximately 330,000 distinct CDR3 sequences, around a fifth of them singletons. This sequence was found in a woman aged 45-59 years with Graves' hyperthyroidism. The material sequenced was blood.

The CDR3 sequence: CSTRPSSALFYNEQFF. The CDR3 DNA is TGCAGTACCCGCCCTAGTAGCGCCCTCTTTTACAATGAGCAGTTCTTC. The chain recombines TRBV20-1 with TRBJ2-1; a weak D match, TRBD2 (5 bases). V dropped 8 bases and J dropped 4 bases, with 24 bases sitting between them. Germline lookup yields CDR1 DFQATT and CDR2 SNEGSKA (reference sequence). There are 16 residues in the CDR3.